This TCR beta chain was captured by sequencing in a study of identical twins. TCRdb fed the 5' RACE reads into MiXCR, producing one record per CDR3 protein. The profile shows approximately 300,000 distinct CDR3 sequences, 8% to 9.5% of them singletons. The ends were cut back, 2 bases at V and 7 bases at J, with 12 bases in the middle. The length of the CDR3 is 14 residues. Germline V gives CDR1 MNHEY, CDR2 SMNVEV (reference sequence). These same records also appear under a second study, on yellow fever vaccine responses in identical twins.

Sequencing was performed on CD8+ T cells sorted from blood. This chain uses TRBV27 with TRBJ2-1; perhaps TRBD2 as D (5 bases). The TCR originated in a woman aged 18-29 years in good health. Here the CDR3 reads CASSLHPRTNEQFF. The DNA for the CDR3 is TGTGCCAGCAGTTTACATCCCCGGACTAATGAGCAGTTCTTC.